One sample yielded the 13 T cell receptor beta chains listed below, sequenced in a study of T cell repertoires in cytomegalovirus infection. MiXCR, applied by TCRdb to the reads, yields one record per CDR3 protein. The sample shows around 94,000 distinct CDR3 sequences, approximately 16% of them seen only once. Sequenced sample: PBMCs. These receptors were taken from a human donor in good health (CMV status not recorded). Some clones in this sample may be carry-over from other donors' samples.

The rearrangement joins TRBV10-3 to TRBJ2-5; 9 bases map to TRBD2. V shed 3 bases and J 1 base; nucleotides not matched to a gene: 6. The CDR3 extends over 16 amino acids. Germline assignment: CDR1 ENHRY and CDR2 SYGVKD. The CDR3 is CAISDSLSGGQETQYF. The CDR3 DNA reads TGTGCCATCAGTGATAGTCTTAGCGGGGGCCAAGAGACCCAGTACTTC.

The rearrangement links TRBV15 to TRBJ1-2; 7 bases are shared with TRBD1. The CDR3 sequence is 14 residues long. The V and J ends lost 5 bases and 5 bases, in that order; junction bases with no gene match: 8. Germline V CDR1 and CDR2: LNHNV, YYDKDF (reference sequence). Here the CDR3 reads CATSFSTGSYGYTF. In nucleotides, the CDR3 is TGTGCCACCAGCTTCTCGACAGGGTCGTATGGCTACACCTTC.

This sequence joins TRBV20-1 and TRBJ1-4; D call uncertain. Looked up from germline, CDR1 is DFQATT and CDR2 is SNEGSKA (reference sequence). The CDR3 covers 13 residues. The V end was cut by 6 bases, the J end by 3 bases, with 11 bases between. This CDR3 is CSAETPANEKLFF. The CDR3 DNA follows: TGCAGTGCAGAGACGCCAGCTAATGAAAAACTGTTTTTT.

The table lists this clonotype with many counts. The chain recombines TRBV7-9 with TRBJ2-5; D gene ambiguous. Germline V gene lookup returns CDR1 SEHNR and CDR2 FQNEAQ (reference sequence). V was pared by 4 bases and J by 5 bases, with 5 bases between. The CDR3 extends over 11 amino acids. CDR3 DNA: TGTGCCAGCAGCTCGATGGAGACCCAGTACTTC. This codes for CASSSMETQYF.

Many counts were recorded for this clonotype. The chain employs TRBV7-2 and TRBJ2-5; perhaps TRBD2 as D (7 bases). The length of the CDR3 is 17 residues. Deletions cut 2 bases from V and 2 bases from J, with 18 bases between. The germline V gene encodes CDR1 SGHTA and CDR2 FQGNSA. For the CDR3, the DNA is TGTGCCAGCAGCTTAAACTCAGGCGGGGGCCTACAAGAGACCCAGTACTTC. It yields the protein CASSLNSGGGLQETQYF.

The chain joins TRBV20-1 to TRBJ1-5; 7 bases match TRBD1. Germline-derived CDR1 and CDR2 are DFQATT and SNEGSKA (reference sequence). The CDR3 runs 14 residues. Losses at the gene ends were 5 bases for V and 3 bases for J; bases not matched to a gene: 7. The DNA for the CDR3 is TGCAGTGCTCCTAAACAGGGGATCAATCAGCCCCAGCATTTT. Translation: CSAPKQGINQPQHF.

This clonotype was counted ten times or more. The chain recombines TRBV7-8 with TRBJ2-5, with no clear D. The germline V gene encodes CDR1 SGHVS and CDR2 FQNEAQ. The CDR3 extends over 15 amino acids. Trimming cost V 1 base and J 2 bases, with 11 bases left between them. The CDR3 bases are TGTGCCAGCAGCTTAGATTTTAGAAATCAAGAGACCCAGTACTTC. Protein product: CASSLDFRNQETQYF.

This clonotype has a count of ten or more. V gene TRBV7-8 combines with J gene TRBJ1-6; 7 nucleotides line up with TRBD1. Germline V gene data show CDR1 as SGHVS and CDR2 as FQNEAQ. V shed 3 bases and J 1 base; nucleotides not matched to a gene: 0. CDR3 length: 15 amino acids. The CDR3 region is CASSFRGSYNSPLHF. CDR3 nucleotides: TGTGCCAGCAGCTTCAGGGGGTCCTATAATTCACCCCTCCACTTT.

The CDR3 region has the DNA TGCGCCAGCAGCCAAGGGGCAGGGATTAATTCACCCCTCCACTTT. This translates into CASSQGAGINSPLHF. V and J are TRBV4-1 and TRBJ1-6; possible D gene TRBD1, 5 bases. The germline gives CDR1 MGHRA, CDR2 YSYEKL. This CDR3 has 15 residues. The germline V and J ends were trimmed by 1 base and 6 bases, with 10 bases remaining between them.

A remark on this clonotype: This sequence may be a read error, since a much larger clone differs from it by one base. This sequence joins TRBV4-1 and TRBJ1-1; no clear D. This CDR3 comprises 15 residues. CDR1 is MGHRA, CDR2 YSYEKL, per germline. This chain's CDR3 is CASSQEAEPITEAFF. As DNA, the CDR3 is TGTGCCAGCAGCCAAGAAGCAGAGCCTATCACTGAAGCTTTCTTT.

The chain links TRBV12-3 or TRBV12-4 to TRBJ2-1, with D possibly TRBD2 on 7 matching bases. The V end was cut by 6 bases, the J end by 0 bases, with 18 bases between. The CDR3 extends over 17 amino acids. DNA for the CDR3: TGTGCCAGCAGATCTCGCGGGGGCAGTAGCTCCTACAATGAGCAGTTCTTC. This codes for CASRSRGGSSSYNEQFF.

There are a few counts of this clonotype. The chain employs TRBV2 and TRBJ1-4; 8 positions match TRBD1. V shed 7 bases, J shed 1 base, and the junction held 5 bases outside the gene matches. The CDR3 length is 15 residues. CDR1 and CDR2 from the germline V gene are SNHLY and FYNNEI. CDR3 coding DNA: TGTGCCAGCATCCTACAGGGGGGAACTAATGAAAAACTGTTTTTT. It is translated as CASILQGGTNEKLFF.

This clonotype was counted only a few times. This chain joins TRBV5-6 and TRBJ1-1; D is ambiguous. Germline V gene lookup returns CDR1 SGHDT and CDR2 YYEEEE. V dropped 2 bases and J dropped 4 bases, with 18 bases sitting between them. The CDR3 consists of 16 residues. CDR3 region: CASSFDAGRGFTEAFF. CDR3 coding DNA: TGTGCCAGCAGCTTCGACGCCGGACGAGGGTTCACTGAAGCTTTCTTT.